The next 27 T cell receptor beta chains were all read from a single sample in a study of shared clonotypes between healthy human individuals. Terminally differentiated effector memory CD45RA+ cells were excluded from the naive CD8 cells, which were CD45RO-negative and positively selected for CCR7. Here immunoSEQ multiplex PCR was the method, and the copy in TCRdb shows in-frame clones only, minus some. Found here are some 2,000,000 clones, approximately 95% of them singletons; the top ten hold 1% to 1.3%. The sample taken for sequencing was naive CD8+ T cells sorted from blood. The receptors stem from a man aged 18 to 35 in good health.

The rearrangement links TRBV2 to TRBJ2-1, with D possibly TRBD2 on 6 matching bases. V was shortened by 0 bases and J by 4 bases, with 10 bases between the two germline ends. The CDR3 is 15 residues long. Germline V gene data show CDR1 as SNHLY and CDR2 as FYNNEI. CDR3 protein: CASSEAVGGYNEQFF. CDR3 nucleotide sequence: TGTGCCAGCAGTGAAGCGGTGGGAGGATACAATGAGCAGTTCTTC.

The chain employs TRBV25-1 and TRBJ2-1; either TRBD1 or TRBD2 may fit D (5 bases each). Germline V CDR1 and CDR2: MGHDK, SYGVNS. The CDR3 length is 13 residues. Between the trimmed V and J ends, which lost 3 bases and 8 bases, there was a span of 11 bases. CDR3: CASSDPRDHEQFF. The DNA of the CDR3 is TGTGCCAGCAGTGACCCACGGGACCATGAGCAGTTCTTC. The variable domain in full, completed from reference TRBV25-1 and TRBJ2-1, reads EADIYQTPRYLVIGTGKKITLECSQTMGHDKMYWYQQDPGMELHLIHYSYGVNSTEKGDLSSESTVSRIRTEHFPLTLESARPSHTSQYLCASSDPRDHEQFFGPGTRLTVL.

Note on this clone: Other DNA sequences in the sample encode the same CDR3. The chain is built from TRBV11-2 and TRBJ1-3; D not certain. Trimming shortened V by 7 bases and J by 0 bases, and 13 bases separated the two germline ends. This CDR3 region has 15 residues. Germline V gene lookup returns CDR1 SGHAT and CDR2 FQNNGV. CDR3: CASTPGRSSGNTIYF. Written as DNA, the CDR3 is TGTGCCAGCACCCCTGGGCGCAGCTCTGGAAACACCATATATTTT. Supplemented by reference TRBV11-2 and TRBJ1-3, the full variable domain reads EAGVAQSPRYKIIEKRQSVAFWCNPISGHATLYWYQQILGQGPKLLIQFQNNGVVDDSQLPKDRFSAERLKGVDSTLKIQPAKLEDSAVYLCASTPGRSSGNTIYFGEGSWLTVV.

V gene TRBV19 combines with J gene TRBJ2-2; no firm D call. CDR1 is LNHDA, CDR2 SQIVND, per germline (reference sequence). CDR3 length: 12 residues. Trimming took 4 bases from V and 7 from J, leaving 7 bases between them. CDR3 in amino acids: CASSTAYGELFF. CDR3 sequence (DNA): TGTGCCAGTAGTACCGCTTACGGGGAGCTGTTTTTT.

The CDR3 nucleotides read TGTGCCAGCAGTTTATCCCCTAGTAGTAGGGAGCTGTTTTTT. As protein: CASSLSPSSRELFF. The gene calls are TRBV28 and TRBJ2-2; no reliable D call. Germline V gene sequence: CDR1 MDHEN, CDR2 SYDVKM. The CDR3 consists of 14 residues. Between the trimmed V and J ends, which lost 1 base and 9 bases, there was a span of 12 bases.

The chain couples TRBV29-1 to TRBJ2-3; 11 bases agree with TRBD2. The CDR3 spans 15 residues. The V and J ends lost 3 bases and 2 bases, in that order; junction bases with no gene match: 4. Looked up from germline, CDR1 is SQVTM and CDR2 is ANQGSEA. The CDR3 protein is CSVEIAGGFTDTQYF. The CDR3 nucleotides read TGCAGCGTTGAGATAGCGGGAGGGTTCACAGATACGCAGTATTTT.

Regarding this clone: The sample carries other DNA sequences with the same CDR3. The chain joins TRBV13 to TRBJ2-7; possible D gene TRBD1, 5 bases. Germline loops: CDR1 PRHDT, CDR2 FYEKMQ (reference sequence). V was clipped by 6 bases and J by 0 bases, with 9 bases between them. This CDR3 has 13 residues. The CDR3 protein is CASSPDNSYEQYF. For the CDR3, the DNA is TGTGCCAGCAGTCCGGACAACTCCTACGAGCAGTACTTC.

About this clone: Within the sample, other DNA sequences also encode this same CDR3. The gene calls are TRBV11-2 and TRBJ2-7; D remains ambiguous. The CDR3 totals 11 residues. With 4 bases removed from V and 6 bases from J, the gap between germline ends came to 7 bases. Germline values: CDR1 SGHAT, CDR2 FQNNGV. The CDR3 DNA is TGTGCCAGCAGCTCAGGCTCCGAGCAGTACTTC. It specifies CASSSGSEQYF. Based on the CDR3 plus reference TRBV11-2 and TRBJ2-7, the full variable domain is EAGVAQSPRYKIIEKRQSVAFWCNPISGHATLYWYQQILGQGPKLLIQFQNNGVVDDSQLPKDRFSAERLKGVDSTLKIQPAKLEDSAVYLCASSSGSEQYFGPGTRLTVT.

The chain links TRBV9 to TRBJ2-7; D call uncertain. This CDR3 spans 16 amino acids. Germline assignment: CDR1 SGDLS and CDR2 YYNGEE. V gave up 0 bases and J gave up 0 bases, with 13 bases separating them. CDR3 sequence reads: CASSVGVTAHSYEQYF. CDR3 DNA sequence: TGTGCCAGCAGCGTAGGGGTTACGGCACACTCCTACGAGCAGTACTTC. The full variable domain, completed using reference TRBV9 and TRBJ2-7, is DSGVTQTPKHLITATGQRVTLRCSPRSGDLSVYWYQQSLDQGLQFLIQYYNGEERAKGNILERFSAQQFPDLHSELNLSSLELGDSALYFCASSVGVTAHSYEQYFGPGTRLTVT.

This chain joins TRBV27 and TRBJ1-5, with D tentatively TRBD1 (5 bases). This CDR3 has 15 amino acids. V was trimmed by 2 bases and J by 0 bases, leaving 8 bases between them. Germline V lookup: CDR1 MNHEY, CDR2 SMNVEV (reference sequence). This chain's CDR3 is CASSLEGYSNQPQHF. CDR3 nucleotide sequence: TGTGCCAGCAGTTTAGAGGGGTATAGCAATCAGCCCCAGCATTTT.

This chain links TRBV10-2 with TRBJ2-1, with 8 bases identical to TRBD1. V gave up 7 bases and J gave up 6 bases; unmatched junction bases: 23. The length of the CDR3 is 19 residues. Germline V gene sequence: CDR1 WSHSY, CDR2 SAAADI. The CDR3 DNA reads TGCGCCAGCATTCAACTATACCCCGTCCCAGGGGGCTTTTCCAATGAGCAGTTCTTC. Amino acids: CASIQLYPVPGGFSNEQFF.

Only a few counts were recorded for this clone. The chain has TRBV11-2 and TRBJ2-3, with 9 positions matching TRBD2. The germline gives CDR1 SGHAT, CDR2 FQNNGV. This CDR3 is 16 amino acids long. V trimming: 5 bases; J trimming: 2 bases; junction bases outside the gene matches: 8. Written as DNA, the CDR3 is TGTGCCAGCAGCCCATTTAGCGGGAGTAACACAGATACGCAGTATTTT. It translates to CASSPFSGSNTDTQYF. The full variable domain, rest sourced from reference TRBV11-2 and TRBJ2-3, is EAGVAQSPRYKIIEKRQSVAFWCNPISGHATLYWYQQILGQGPKLLIQFQNNGVVDDSQLPKDRFSAERLKGVDSTLKIQPAKLEDSAVYLCASSPFSGSNTDTQYFGPGTRLTVL.

This clone was seen once. The chain links TRBV28 to TRBJ2-1; TRBD2 agrees at 10 bases. The CDR3 spans 17 residues. The junction had 14 bases not matched to a gene; V was cut back by 5 bases and J by 7 bases. Germline values: CDR1 MDHEN, CDR2 SYDVKM. CDR3 coding DNA: TGTGCCAGCAGTCCCCTCCTTGGACTAGCGGCAACTAATGAGCAGTTCTTC. Protein: CASSPLLGLAATNEQFF.

This sequence joins TRBV4-1 and TRBJ2-1, with D uncertain. The CDR3 covers 13 residues. CDR1 is MGHRA, CDR2 YSYEKL, per germline. V was pared by 1 base and J by 5 bases, with 6 bases between. The CDR3 nucleotides are TGCGCCAGCAGCCAAGGTCCCAACAATGAGCAGTTCTTC. Residues: CASSQGPNNEQFF.

About this clone: Other DNA sequences in the sample encode the same CDR3. The V gene is TRBV19, the J gene TRBJ2-7; TRBD1 matches 7 bases. V shed 4 bases and J 0 bases; nucleotides not matched to a gene: 3. The CDR3 sequence is 14 residues long. Germline values: CDR1 LNHDA, CDR2 SQIVND (reference sequence). CDR3 sequence: CASSSTGASYEQYF. The CDR3 nucleotides read TGTGCCAGTAGTAGCACAGGGGCCTCCTACGAGCAGTACTTC.

The gene calls are TRBV5-1 and TRBJ2-7; tentative D call: TRBD2 (5 bases). Germline-derived CDR1 and CDR2 are SGHRS and YFSETQ. The CDR3 has 14 residues. V was cut by 7 bases and J by 2 bases, with 16 bases left in between. This CDR3 is CASSSGSGTYEQYF. The DNA of the CDR3 is TGCGCCAGCTCCTCGGGGTCGGGGACCTACGAGCAGTACTTC.

The gene calls are TRBV28 and TRBJ2-1, with TRBD2 matching 8 bases. Germline lookup yields CDR1 MDHEN and CDR2 SYDVKM. CDR3 size: 13 residues. J was trimmed by 12 bases and V by 3 bases; bases with no gene match: 7. The CDR3 coding sequence is TGTGCCAGCAGTTTCTCCCGGGGGGGGCCGCAGTTCTTC. Translation: CASSFSRGGPQFF.

The chain employs TRBV10-3 and TRBJ2-3, with D possibly being TRBD2 (6 bases). The V and J ends lost 3 bases and 4 bases respectively, with 20 bases between them. The CDR3 is 17 residues long. Germline CDR1 is ENHRY and CDR2 is SYGVKD. The CDR3 bases are TGTGCCATCAGTGACGCTTTGCGGGACGGTGATGCAGATACGCAGTATTTT. Encoded protein: CAISDALRDGDADTQYF.

J is TRBJ2-7 and V is TRBV19, with 10 bases aligning to TRBD1. CDR1 and CDR2 from the germline V gene are LNHDA and SQIVND (reference sequence). Unmatched junction bases numbered 13, after V lost 6 bases and J lost 5 bases. The CDR3 is made up of 16 amino acids. CDR3 sequence reads: CASSFFAGTGADEQYF. CDR3 nucleotide sequence: TGTGCCAGTAGCTTTTTCGCCGGGACAGGGGCGGACGAGCAGTACTTC.

This chain links TRBV2 with TRBJ1-1, with unresolved D. Germline CDR1 reads SNHLY; CDR2 reads FYNNEI. V dropped 2 bases and J dropped 6 bases, with 7 bases sitting between them. CDR3 length: 12 amino acids. The CDR3 coding sequence is TGTGCCAGCAGTGAATTGGTAGCTGAAGCTTTCTTT. It yields the protein CASSELVAEAFF. Looking up the rest from reference TRBV2 and TRBJ1-1 gives the full variable domain: EPEVTQTPSHQVTQMGQEVILRCVPISNHLYFYWYRQILGQKVEFLVSFYNNEISEKSEIFDDQFSVERPDGSNFTLKIRSTKLEDSAMYFCASSELVAEAFFGQGTRLTVV.

The sample holds a few counts of this clone. This chain links TRBV9 with TRBJ1-2; 7 bases align to TRBD1. V trimming: 6 bases; J trimming: 8 bases; junction bases outside the gene matches: 7. This CDR3 comprises 12 residues. From germline, CDR1 is SGDLS and CDR2 YYNGEE. DNA for the CDR3: TGTGCCAGCACGGACAGGATAAGGGGCTACACCTTC. Residues: CASTDRIRGYTF.

This chain connects TRBV29-1 to TRBJ2-1; 9 bases are a match to TRBD1. In germline, CDR1 is SQVTM, CDR2 ANQGSEA. The V and J ends lost 3 bases and 5 bases, in that order; junction bases with no gene match: 11. This CDR3 is 16 amino acids long. CDR3 DNA sequence: TGCAGCGTTGATCCGGACGGGACAGGGTTCCACAATGAGCAGTTCTTC. This codes for CSVDPDGTGFHNEQFF.

The chain combines TRBV7-3 with TRBJ2-2; D is undetermined. From germline, CDR1 is SGHTA and CDR2 FQGTGA. This CDR3 region has 13 residues. Between the trimmed V and J ends, which lost 2 bases and 7 bases, there was a span of 8 bases. The CDR3 sequence: CASSLSFHGELFF. CDR3 bases: TGTGCCAGCAGCTTATCTTTCCACGGGGAGCTGTTTTTT.

The chain links TRBV2 to TRBJ1-2; TRBD1 aligns across 7 bases. The trim removed 5 bases at V and 8 bases at J, leaving 11 bases unmatched. Germline V gene sequence: CDR1 SNHLY, CDR2 FYNNEI. CDR3 length equals 14 residues. The CDR3 here is CASSPLQGMGGYTF. CDR3 DNA: TGTGCCAGCAGTCCCTTACAGGGGATGGGAGGCTACACCTTC.

The V and J genes are TRBV4-1 and TRBJ1-5; possibly TRBD1 for D (5 bases). CDR3 length equals 14 residues. CDR1 and CDR2 from the germline V gene are MGHRA and YSYEKL. V was pared by 1 base and J by 11 bases, with 15 bases between. The CDR3 protein is CASSQGGAPASQHF. In DNA, the CDR3 is TGCGCCAGCAGCCAAGGAGGGGCCCCTGCATCCCAGCATTTT.

The genes are TRBV7-9 and TRBJ2-1, with D possibly TRBD1 on 5 matching bases. CDR3 size: 17 residues. CDR1 is SEHNR, CDR2 FQNEAQ, per germline (reference sequence). V was pared by 5 bases and J by 0 bases, with 17 bases between. CDR3 protein: CASSPPDSSSSYNEQFF. Written as DNA, the CDR3 is TGTGCCAGCAGCCCTCCAGACAGTTCGAGCTCCTACAATGAGCAGTTCTTC.

A single count supports this clone. A much larger clone differs by one base, so this may be a read error. This same CDR3 is encoded by further DNA sequences in the sample. The genes are TRBV30 and TRBJ2-2, with D possibly being TRBD1 (6 bases). This CDR3 has 14 residues. In germline, CDR1 is GTSNPN, CDR2 SVGIG (reference sequence). The CDR3 DNA reads TGTGCATGGAGAACAGGGTTAGGCACCGGGGAGCTGTTTTTT. This translates into CAWRTGLGTGELFF. The whole variable domain, remainder taken from reference TRBV30 and TRBJ2-2, is SQTIHQWPATLVQPVGSPLSLECTVEGTSNPNLYWYRQAAGRGLQLLFYSVGIGQISSEVPQNLSASRPQDRQFILSSKKLLLSDSGFYLCAWRTGLGTGELFFGEGSRLTVL.